This T cell receptor (beta chain) was documented in a study of graft-versus-host responses after intestinal transplantation. Study-level background: Multivisceral, liver-intestinal, or isolated intestinal transplants were received by the recipients. All of the recipients had induction that used anti-thymocyte globulin, then tacrolimus and steroids for two to four years. Study-wide results and limits: Analysis identified GvH clones in recipient marrow, with some appearing first in ileum or blood.

Repertoires were generated with immunoSEQ multiplex PCR, while TCRdb's copy carries only in-frame clones and drops some. The repertoire has 3,000 to 3,500 clones, roughly a third of them found once; the top ten carry 5% to 8%. Germline loops: CDR1 SGHTA, CDR2 FQGTGA. The V and J ends lost 2 bases and 3 bases, in that order; junction bases with no gene match: 9. CDR3 length equals 16 residues. This clone was seen a handful of times. Material: alloreactive CD4+ T cells from a mixed lymphocyte reaction culture, obtained before transplantation. As to subset: CFSE-low proliferating T cells sorted from roughly six-day pre-transplant mixed lymphocyte reaction (GvH or HvG direction). The V and J genes are TRBV7-3 and TRBJ2-7; 8 bases line up with TRBD1. The source of this sequence is a human patient who was an organ donor for intestinal transplantation. CDR3 sequence (DNA): TGTGCCAGCAGCTTAGATCGTGACAGGGGTTTCTACGAGCAGTACTTC. Translating gives CASSLDRDRGFYEQYF.